Each of the 9 T cell receptor beta chains below was sequenced from the same sample in a study of T cell changes during pregnancy in multiple sclerosis. Sequencing was performed with immunoSEQ multiplex PCR; in TCRdb, only in-frame clones are kept and a portion is missing. This sample yields 90,000 to 120,000 clones, of which around 94% are seen a single time; approximately 1.2% belongs to the top ten. Sequencing was performed on peripheral blood, taken in the second trimester of pregnancy. These receptors came from a female donor with multiple sclerosis, enrolled in a pregnancy study.

The V gene is TRBV12-5, the J gene TRBJ1-2, with a possible D match to TRBD1 (5 bases). CDR3 size: 14 residues. The germline CDR1 and CDR2 sequences are LGHNT and FRNRAP. V lost 4 bases, J lost 4 bases, and 13 bases lay in between. The CDR3 nucleotides read TGTGCTAGTGGTTACGGACAAACGGTCTATGGCTACACCTTC. Translating it yields CASGYGQTVYGYTF.

This chain links TRBV7-9 with TRBJ2-7; D call uncertain. The CDR3 covers 12 residues. V shed 1 base and J shed 5 bases, with 6 bases lying between them. CDR1 is SEHNR, CDR2 FQNEAQ, per germline (reference sequence). The CDR3 DNA sequence: TGTGCCAGCAGCTTAGGAGTCAACGAGCAGTACTTC. This codes for CASSLGVNEQYF.

As regards this clone: Distinct nucleotide sequences in the sample also encode this CDR3. This sequence joins TRBV5-1 and TRBJ1-1; D remains unclear. In germline, CDR1 is SGHRS, CDR2 YFSETQ. This CDR3 has 13 amino acids. V was clipped by 0 bases and J by 1 base, with 4 bases between them. CDR3 loop: CASSLAGNTEAFF. The CDR3 DNA sequence: TGCGCCAGCAGCTTGGCAGGGAACACTGAAGCTTTCTTT.

This chain's CDR3 is CASSIQGAVEQFF. CDR3 sequence (DNA): TGTGCCAGCAGCATACAGGGGGCGGTGGAGCAGTTCTTC. The genes are TRBV28 and TRBJ2-1, with 9 bases aligning to TRBD1. V was pared by 6 bases and J by 10 bases, with 7 bases of the junction left unmatched. The CDR3 length is 13 residues. Germline lookup yields CDR1 MDHEN and CDR2 SYDVKM.

This chain connects TRBV21-1 to TRBJ1-2. TRBV21-1 has pseudogene status. The CDR3 consists of 14 residues. CDR3 sequence: CASSKSEVVWGYTF. CDR3 sequence (DNA): TGTGCCAGCAGCAAGAGCGAGGTGGTCTGGGGCTACACCTTC.

The chain is built from TRBV27 and TRBJ1-5; possibly TRBD1 for D (6 bases). Germline-derived CDR1 and CDR2 are MNHEY and SMNVEV (reference sequence). V shed 3 bases and J shed 2 bases, with 11 bases lying between them. The CDR3 loop spans 15 amino acids. The CDR3 here is CASSFRGFGNQPQHF. The CDR3 DNA sequence: TGTGCCAGCAGTTTCAGGGGTTTTGGCAATCAGCCCCAGCATTTT.

The V gene is TRBV9, the J gene TRBJ2-1; 15 bases line up with TRBD2. Germline CDR1 is SGDLS and CDR2 is YYNGEE. V dropped 5 bases and J dropped 6; count of bases not matched to a gene: 9. The length of the CDR3 is 17 residues. DNA for the CDR3: TGTGCCAGCAGTCCAGGACTAGCGGGAGGGCCCCCCAATGAGCAGTTCTTC. It specifies CASSPGLAGGPPNEQFF.

V gene TRBV7-3 combines with J gene TRBJ2-1; a possible D gene is TRBD2 (7 bases). This CDR3 has 15 amino acids. Germline values: CDR1 SGHTA, CDR2 FQGTGA. V dropped 5 bases and J dropped 3 bases, with 14 bases sitting between them. The CDR3 coding sequence is TGTGCCAGCAGCCAAGGGGGAGGGGGCTACAATGAGCAGTTCTTC. It is translated as CASSQGGGGYNEQFF.

The rearrangement joins TRBV5-1 to TRBJ2-7, with D unresolved. Between the trimmed V and J ends, which lost 2 bases and 2 bases, there was a span of 11 bases. CDR1 is SGHRS, CDR2 YFSETQ, per germline. The CDR3 totals 14 residues. In nucleotides, the CDR3 is TGCGCCAGCAGCTTCCTATCCCTAGCCTACGAGCAGTACTTC. Translated: CASSFLSLAYEQYF.